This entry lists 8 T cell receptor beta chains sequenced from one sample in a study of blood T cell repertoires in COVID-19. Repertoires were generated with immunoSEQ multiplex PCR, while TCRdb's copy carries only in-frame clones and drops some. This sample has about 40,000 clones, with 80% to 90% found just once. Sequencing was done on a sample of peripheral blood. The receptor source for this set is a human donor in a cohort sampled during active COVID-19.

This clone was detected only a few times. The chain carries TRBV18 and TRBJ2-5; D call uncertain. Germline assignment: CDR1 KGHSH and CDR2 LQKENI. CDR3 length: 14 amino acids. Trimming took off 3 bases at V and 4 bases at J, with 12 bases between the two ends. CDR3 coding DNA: TGTGCCAGCTCACCCCCGACTCCACCAGAGACCCAGTACTTC. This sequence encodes CASSPPTPPETQYF.

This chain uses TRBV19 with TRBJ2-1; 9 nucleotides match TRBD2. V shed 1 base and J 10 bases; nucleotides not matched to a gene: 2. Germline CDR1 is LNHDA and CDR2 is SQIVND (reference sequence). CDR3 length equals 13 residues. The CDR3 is CASSIALAGEQFF. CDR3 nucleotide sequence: TGTGCCAGTAGTATAGCTCTAGCGGGGGAGCAGTTCTTC.

CDR3 region: CASSHLQGGNIQYF. For the CDR3, the DNA is TGTGCCAGCAGCCATCTTCAGGGGGGAAACATTCAGTACTTC. J is TRBJ2-4 and V is TRBV7-9, with a weak D call TRBD1 (7 bases). Germline V gives CDR1 SEHNR, CDR2 FQNEAQ (reference sequence). The CDR3 sequence is 14 residues long. Trimming took 5 bases from V and 6 from J, leaving 14 bases between them. The full variable domain, with the rest looked up from reference TRBV7-9 and TRBJ2-4, is DTGVSQNPRHKITKRGQNVTFRCDPISEHNRLYWYRQTLGQGPEFLTYFQNEAQLEKSRLLSDRFSAERPKGSFSTLEIQRTEQGDSAMYLCASSHLQGGNIQYFGAGTRLSVL.

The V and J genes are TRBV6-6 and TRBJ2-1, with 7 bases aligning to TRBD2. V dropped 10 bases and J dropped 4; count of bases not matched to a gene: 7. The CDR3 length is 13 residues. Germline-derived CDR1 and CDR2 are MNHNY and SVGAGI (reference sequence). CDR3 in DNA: TGTGCCACTACCTGGGGGGGTTACAATGAGCAGTTCTTC. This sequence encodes CATTWGGYNEQFF.

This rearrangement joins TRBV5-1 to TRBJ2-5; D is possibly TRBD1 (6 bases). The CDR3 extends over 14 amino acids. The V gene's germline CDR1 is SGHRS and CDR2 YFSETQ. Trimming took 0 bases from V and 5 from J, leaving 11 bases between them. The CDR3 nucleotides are TGCGCCAGCAGCTTGGCTGGGGGCTCGGAGACCCAGTACTTC. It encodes CASSLAGGSETQYF.

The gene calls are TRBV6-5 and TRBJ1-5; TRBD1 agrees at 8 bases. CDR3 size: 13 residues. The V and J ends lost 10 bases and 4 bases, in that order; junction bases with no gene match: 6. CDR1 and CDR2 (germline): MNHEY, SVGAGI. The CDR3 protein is CATQGVRNQPQHF. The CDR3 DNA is TGTGCCACACAGGGGGTACGGAATCAGCCCCAGCATTTT.

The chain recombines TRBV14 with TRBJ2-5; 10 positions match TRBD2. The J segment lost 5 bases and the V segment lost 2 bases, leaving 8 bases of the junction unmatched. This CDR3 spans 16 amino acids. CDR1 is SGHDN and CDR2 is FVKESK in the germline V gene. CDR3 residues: CASSQRRLAGVETQYF. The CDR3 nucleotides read TGTGCCAGCAGCCAACGGAGGCTAGCGGGGGTGGAGACCCAGTACTTC.

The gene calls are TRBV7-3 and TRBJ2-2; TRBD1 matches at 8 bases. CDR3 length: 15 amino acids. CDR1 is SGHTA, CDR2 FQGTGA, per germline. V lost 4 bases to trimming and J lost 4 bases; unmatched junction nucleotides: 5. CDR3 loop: CASSSQGASTGELFF. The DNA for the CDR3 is TGTGCCAGCAGCTCCCAGGGGGCATCCACCGGGGAGCTGTTTTTT.